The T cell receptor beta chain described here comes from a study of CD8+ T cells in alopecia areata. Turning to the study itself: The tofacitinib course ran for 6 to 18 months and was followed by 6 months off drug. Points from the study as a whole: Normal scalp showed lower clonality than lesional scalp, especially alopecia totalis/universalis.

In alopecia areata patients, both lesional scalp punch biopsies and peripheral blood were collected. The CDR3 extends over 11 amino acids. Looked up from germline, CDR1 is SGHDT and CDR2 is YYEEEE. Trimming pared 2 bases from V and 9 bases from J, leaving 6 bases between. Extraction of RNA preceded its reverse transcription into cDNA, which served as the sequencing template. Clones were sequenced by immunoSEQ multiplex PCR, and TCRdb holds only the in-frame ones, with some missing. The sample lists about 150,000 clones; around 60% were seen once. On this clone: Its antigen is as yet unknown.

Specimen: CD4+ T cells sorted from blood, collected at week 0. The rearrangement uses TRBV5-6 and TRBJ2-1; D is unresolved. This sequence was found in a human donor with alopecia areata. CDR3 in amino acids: CASSFTTEQFF. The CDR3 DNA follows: TGTGCCAGCAGCTTTACAACTGAGCAGTTCTTC.